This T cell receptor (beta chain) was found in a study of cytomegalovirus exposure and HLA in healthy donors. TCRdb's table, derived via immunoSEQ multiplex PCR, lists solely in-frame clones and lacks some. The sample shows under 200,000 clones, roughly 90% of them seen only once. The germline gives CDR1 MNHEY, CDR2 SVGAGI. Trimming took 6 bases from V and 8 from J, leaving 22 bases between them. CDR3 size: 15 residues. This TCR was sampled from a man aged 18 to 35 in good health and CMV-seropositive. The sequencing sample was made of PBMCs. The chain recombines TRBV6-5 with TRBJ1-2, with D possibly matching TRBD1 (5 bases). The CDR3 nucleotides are TGTGCCAGCAGCCCCAGTGTTGGACAACGTCGAGGCTACACCTTC. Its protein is CASSPSVGQRRGYTF.